Below, 20 T cell receptor beta chains from the same sample are listed, as sequenced in a study of OX40 agonist ivuxolimab in advanced cancers. Libraries were made using the immunoSEQ multiplex PCR assay. The clones in this table, taken by TCRdb from immuneACCESS, are in-frame only. Not every clone is retained; where verified, under half of the shortfall comes from an unresolved V gene, and the cause of the rest is unknown. Counted in this sample were about 99,000 clones; roughly 95% of them appeared once. Just over 2% of the sample lies in the top ten. Here the sequenced sample was CD4+ or CD8+ T cells sorted from blood, taken in a trial of the OX40 agonist ivuxolimab. These receptors were collected from an adult with an advanced solid tumor such as melanoma, head and neck, liver or kidney cancer.

The chain uses TRBV19 and TRBJ2-7; D gene unclear. CDR1 and CDR2 (germline): LNHDA, SQIVND (reference sequence). V lost 3 bases, J lost 0 bases, and 3 bases lay in between. The length of the CDR3 is 12 residues. For the CDR3, the DNA is TGTGCCAGTAGTATCCCCTCCTACGAGCAGTACTTC. Its translation is CASSIPSYEQYF.

The chain joins TRBV11-2 to TRBJ1-3; possibly TRBD1 for D (6 bases). V lost 6 bases and J lost 4, with 7 bases in between. The CDR3 totals 12 residues. Germline CDR1 reads SGHAT; CDR2 reads FQNNGV. The CDR3 loop is CASRGQGNTIYF. The CDR3 DNA follows: TGTGCCAGCAGAGGACAGGGAAACACCATATATTTT.

This chain connects TRBV4-3 to TRBJ2-2; no definite D call. Germline-derived CDR1 and CDR2 are LGHNA and YSLEER. This CDR3 has 19 amino acids. Trimming stripped 0 bases from V and 1 base from J, with 18 bases between. CDR3 coding DNA: TGCGCCAGCAGCCAAGATAGAGGTTTGACGGATTTGAACACCGGGGAGCTGTTTTTT. Encoded protein: CASSQDRGLTDLNTGELFF.

In its sample, this clone was seen once. The chain combines TRBV21-1 with TRBJ2-7; the table calls TRBD2, which could not be checked here. TRBV21-1 is given as a pseudogene. The CDR3 loop spans 12 amino acids. CDR3 in DNA: TGTGCCAGCAGAGCCCCTACGGGCGAGCAGTACTTC. This translates into CASRAPTGEQYF.

This chain connects TRBV19 to TRBJ1-1; a weak D match, TRBD1 (5 bases). The ends were cut back, 3 bases at V and 3 bases at J, with 11 bases in the middle. Germline CDR1 reads LNHDA; CDR2 reads SQIVND (reference sequence). CDR3 length: 14 residues. The CDR3 reads CASSIKAGYTEAFF. The CDR3 DNA is TGTGCCAGTAGTATTAAGGCAGGGTACACTGAAGCTTTCTTT.

J is TRBJ2-7 and V is TRBV5-1; 8 positions match TRBD1. Germline V gives CDR1 SGHRS, CDR2 YFSETQ. The CDR3 consists of 15 residues. V lost 4 bases, J lost 5 bases, and 11 bases stayed unmatched. The CDR3, as DNA: TGCGCCAGCAGCCTGCGGGACAGGTACATCCACGAGCAGTACTTC. It translates to CASSLRDRYIHEQYF.

The chain has TRBV4-3 and TRBJ2-3; possibly TRBD1 for D (5 bases). This CDR3 region has 18 residues. The V gene lost 0 bases and the J gene lost 0 bases, with 16 bases spanning the gap. The V gene's germline CDR1 is LGHNA and CDR2 YSLEER. CDR3 protein: CASSQESRLAGSTDTQYF. The CDR3 coding sequence is TGCGCCAGCAGCCAAGAGTCGAGATTGGCAGGGAGCACAGATACGCAGTATTTT.

Details on this clone: Other DNA variants within this sample encode the same CDR3. The rearrangement links TRBV7-9 to TRBJ2-7, with a possible D match to TRBD2 (5 bases). CDR3 length: 13 residues. V lost 0 bases and J lost 3, with 6 bases in between. The germline V gene encodes CDR1 SEHNR and CDR2 FQNEAQ (reference sequence). The CDR3 protein is CASSLAGDYEQYF. The CDR3 DNA reads TGTGCCAGCAGCTTAGCGGGAGACTACGAGCAGTACTTC.

This sequence joins TRBV19 and TRBJ2-6; D is possibly TRBD2 (6 bases). V lost 5 bases, J lost 2 bases, and 16 bases lay in between. The CDR3 has 17 amino acids. Germline CDR1 LNHDA, CDR2 SQIVND (reference sequence). In nucleotides, the CDR3 is TGTGCCAGTAGTCTCTTGGGGGGAAGGACTGGGGCCAACGTCCTGACTTTC. It encodes CASSLLGGRTGANVLTF.

The gene calls are TRBV6-6 and TRBJ1-2; TRBD1 matches 10 bases. Germline CDR1 is MNHNY and CDR2 is SVGAGI (reference sequence). CDR3 length: 14 amino acids. V was clipped by 5 bases and J by 3 bases; unmatched bases: 3. The CDR3 protein is CASSGTGEDYGYTF. Here the CDR3 DNA reads TGTGCCAGCAGTGGGACAGGGGAGGACTATGGCTACACCTTC.

The rearrangement uses TRBV30 and TRBJ1-4; D is undetermined. The CDR3 loop spans 14 amino acids. Deletions cut 0 bases from V and 0 bases from J, with 5 bases between. Germline V gene lookup returns CDR1 GTSNPN and CDR2 SVGIG (reference sequence). The chain's CDR3 is CAWSVVATNEKLFF. The CDR3 DNA reads as TGTGCCTGGAGTGTCGTCGCAACTAATGAAAAACTGTTTTTT.

The chain recombines TRBV5-1 with TRBJ2-3; TRBD1 agrees at 7 bases. Germline V gene sequence: CDR1 SGHRS, CDR2 YFSETQ. The CDR3 loop spans 16 amino acids. Trimming cost V 0 bases and J 2 bases; bases outside gene matches: 6. This chain's CDR3 is CASSLGDRVPTDTQYF. CDR3 DNA: TGCGCCAGCAGCTTGGGTGACAGGGTGCCCACAGATACGCAGTATTTT.

The rearrangement joins TRBV9 to TRBJ2-3; 7 nucleotides align to TRBD1. The germline V gene has CDR1 SGDLS and CDR2 YYNGEE. With V trimmed by 3 bases and J by 2 bases, 9 bases remained unmatched. CDR3 size: 16 residues. The CDR3 nucleotides read TGTGCCAGCAGCGGCTCCGGGACAGCGGACACAGATACGCAGTATTTT. As protein: CASSGSGTADTDTQYF.

V usage is TRBV6-5 and J usage is TRBJ1-5; 8 positions agree with TRBD1. The CDR3 length is 13 residues. V was clipped by 6 bases and J by 5 bases; unmatched bases: 3. Per germline, CDR1 MNHEY and CDR2 SVGAGI. DNA for the CDR3: TGTGCCAGCAGAGGACAGGGCTATCAGCCCCAGCATTTT. Encoded protein: CASRGQGYQPQHF.

The chain carries TRBV5-5 and TRBJ1-2, with D possibly being TRBD1 (6 bases). Per the germline V gene, CDR1 is SGHKS and CDR2 is YYEKEE (reference sequence). The ends were cut back, 1 base at V and 4 bases at J, with 17 bases in the middle. The CDR3 covers 16 residues. CDR3 protein: CASSLRLAGEVYGYTF. The CDR3 DNA reads TGTGCCAGCAGCTTGAGGTTGGCAGGGGAGGTCTATGGCTACACCTTC.

The chain employs TRBV27 and TRBJ2-7; 8 bases map to TRBD2. Germline CDR1 is MNHEY and CDR2 is SMNVEV (reference sequence). CDR3 length: 15 amino acids. V lost 2 bases and J lost 7; bases outside the gene matches: 10. CDR3 nucleotide sequence: TGTGCCAGCAGTTTAGAACTAGCGGCGACCGGTGAGCAGTACTTC. Residues: CASSLELAATGEQYF.

This clone has just one count. The chain links TRBV7-3 to TRBJ2-1; no clear D. CDR1 SGHTA and CDR2 FQGTGA come from the germline V gene. The CDR3 sequence is 14 residues long. V lost 4 bases, J lost 9 bases, and 16 bases lay in between. The CDR3 DNA reads TGTGCCAGCAGCTATCCCCCGGAGAAGGGTGAGCAGTTCTTC. Protein sequence: CASSYPPEKGEQFF.

V gene TRBV2 combines with J gene TRBJ2-2; 8 nucleotides match TRBD1. From germline, CDR1 is SNHLY and CDR2 FYNNEI. The CDR3 contains 13 residues. V shed 11 bases and J 3 bases; nucleotides not matched to a gene: 5. CDR3 sequence: CACQQGDTGELFF. CDR3 nucleotide sequence: TGTGCCTGCCAACAGGGGGACACCGGGGAGCTGTTTTTT.

The rearrangement links TRBV28 to TRBJ1-4; D unresolved. Germline V lookup: CDR1 MDHEN, CDR2 SYDVKM. V lost 3 bases to trimming and J lost 4 bases, with 6 bases between them. The CDR3 loop spans 13 amino acids. The CDR3 DNA reads TGTGCCAGCAGTTTCCGCATTAATGAAAAACTGTTTTTT. Translating it yields CASSFRINEKLFF.

The chain links TRBV6-5 to TRBJ2-2; D remains ambiguous. Trimming took off 2 bases at V and 7 bases at J, with 8 bases between the two ends. This CDR3 has 13 amino acids. Germline CDR1 MNHEY, CDR2 SVGAGI. CDR3 loop: CASSYVLFGELFF. The CDR3 DNA follows: TGTGCCAGCAGTTACGTCCTGTTCGGGGAGCTGTTTTTT.